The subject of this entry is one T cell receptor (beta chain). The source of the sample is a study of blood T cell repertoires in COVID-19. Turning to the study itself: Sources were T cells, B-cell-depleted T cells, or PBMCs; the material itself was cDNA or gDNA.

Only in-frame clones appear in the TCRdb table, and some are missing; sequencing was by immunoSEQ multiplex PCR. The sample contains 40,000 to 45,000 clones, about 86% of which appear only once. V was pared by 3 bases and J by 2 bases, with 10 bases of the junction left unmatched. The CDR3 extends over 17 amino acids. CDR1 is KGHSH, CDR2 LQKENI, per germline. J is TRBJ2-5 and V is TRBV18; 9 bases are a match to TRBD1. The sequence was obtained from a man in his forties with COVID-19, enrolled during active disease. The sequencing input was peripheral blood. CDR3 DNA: TGTGCCAGCTCACCTACTACAGGGGGCGTGAGTCAAGAGACCCAGTACTTC. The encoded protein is CASSPTTGGVSQETQYF.